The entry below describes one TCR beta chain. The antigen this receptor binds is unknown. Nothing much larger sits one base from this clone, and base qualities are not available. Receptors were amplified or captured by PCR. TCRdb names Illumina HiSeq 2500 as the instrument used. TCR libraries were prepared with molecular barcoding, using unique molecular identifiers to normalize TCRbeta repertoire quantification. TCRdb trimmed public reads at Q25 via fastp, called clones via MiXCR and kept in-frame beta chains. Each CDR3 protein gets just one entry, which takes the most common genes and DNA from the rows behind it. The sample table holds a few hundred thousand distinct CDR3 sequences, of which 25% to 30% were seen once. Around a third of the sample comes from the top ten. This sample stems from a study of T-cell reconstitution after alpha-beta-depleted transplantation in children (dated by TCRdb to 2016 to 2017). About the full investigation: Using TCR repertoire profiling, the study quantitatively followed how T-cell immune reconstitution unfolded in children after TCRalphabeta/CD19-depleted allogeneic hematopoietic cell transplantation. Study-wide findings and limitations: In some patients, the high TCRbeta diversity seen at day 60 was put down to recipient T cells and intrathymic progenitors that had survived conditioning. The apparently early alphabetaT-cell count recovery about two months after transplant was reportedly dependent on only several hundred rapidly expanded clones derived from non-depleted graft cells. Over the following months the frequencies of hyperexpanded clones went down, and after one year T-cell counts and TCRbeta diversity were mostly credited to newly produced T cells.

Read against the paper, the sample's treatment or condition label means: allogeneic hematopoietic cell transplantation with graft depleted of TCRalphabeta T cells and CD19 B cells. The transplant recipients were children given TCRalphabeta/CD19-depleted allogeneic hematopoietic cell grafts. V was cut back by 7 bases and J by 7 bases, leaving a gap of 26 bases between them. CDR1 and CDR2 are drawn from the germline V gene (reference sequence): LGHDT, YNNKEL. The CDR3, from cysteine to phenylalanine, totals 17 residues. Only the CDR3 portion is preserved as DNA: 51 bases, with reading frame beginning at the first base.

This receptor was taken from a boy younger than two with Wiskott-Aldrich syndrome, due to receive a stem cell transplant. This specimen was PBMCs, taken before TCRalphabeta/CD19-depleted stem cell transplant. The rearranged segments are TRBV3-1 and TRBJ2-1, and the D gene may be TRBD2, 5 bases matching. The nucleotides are TGTGCCAGCACCCAGAGTGTCTCACTAGAAGGTTGGAATGAGCAGTTCTTC. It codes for CASTQSVSLEGWNEQFF.